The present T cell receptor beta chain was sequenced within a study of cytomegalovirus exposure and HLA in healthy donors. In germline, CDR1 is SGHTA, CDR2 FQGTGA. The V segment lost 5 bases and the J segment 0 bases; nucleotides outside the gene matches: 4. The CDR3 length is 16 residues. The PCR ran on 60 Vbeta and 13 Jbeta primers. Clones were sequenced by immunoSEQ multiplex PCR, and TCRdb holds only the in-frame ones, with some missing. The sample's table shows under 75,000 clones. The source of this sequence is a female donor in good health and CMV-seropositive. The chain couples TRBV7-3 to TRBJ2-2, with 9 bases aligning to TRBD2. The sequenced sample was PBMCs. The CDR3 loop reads CASSPGGRANTGELFF. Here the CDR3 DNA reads TGTGCCAGCAGCCCCGGCGGGAGGGCGAACACCGGGGAGCTGTTTTTT.